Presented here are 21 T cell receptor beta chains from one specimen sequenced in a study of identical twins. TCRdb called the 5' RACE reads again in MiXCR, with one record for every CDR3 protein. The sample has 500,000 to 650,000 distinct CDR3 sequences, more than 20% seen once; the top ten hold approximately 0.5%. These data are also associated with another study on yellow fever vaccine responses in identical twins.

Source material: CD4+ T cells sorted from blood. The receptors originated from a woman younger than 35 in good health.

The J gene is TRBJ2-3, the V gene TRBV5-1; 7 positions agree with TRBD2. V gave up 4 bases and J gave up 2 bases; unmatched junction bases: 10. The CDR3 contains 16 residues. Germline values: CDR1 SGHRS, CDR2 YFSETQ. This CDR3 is CASSRVAGVPTDTQYF. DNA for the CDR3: TGCGCCAGCAGCCGAGTCGCGGGGGTCCCCACAGATACGCAGTATTTT.

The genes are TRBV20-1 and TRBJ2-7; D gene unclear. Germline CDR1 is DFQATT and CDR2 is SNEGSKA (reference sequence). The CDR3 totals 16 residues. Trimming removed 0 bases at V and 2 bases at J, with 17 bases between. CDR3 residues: CSARDRKALRPYEQYV. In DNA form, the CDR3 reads TGCAGTGCTAGAGACCGAAAGGCCCTGCGCCCCTACGAGCAGTACGTC.

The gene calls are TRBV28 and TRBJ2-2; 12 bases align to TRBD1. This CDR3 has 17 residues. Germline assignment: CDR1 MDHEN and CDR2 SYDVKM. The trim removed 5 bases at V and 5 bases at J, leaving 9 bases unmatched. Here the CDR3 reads CASSTRDRGRGTGELFF. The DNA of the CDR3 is TGTGCCAGCAGTACCCGGGACAGGGGGCGGGGGACCGGGGAGCTGTTTTTT.

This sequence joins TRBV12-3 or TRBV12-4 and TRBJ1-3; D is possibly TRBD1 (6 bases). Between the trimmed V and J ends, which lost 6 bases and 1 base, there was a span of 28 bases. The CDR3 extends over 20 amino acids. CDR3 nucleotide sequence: TGTGCCAGCAGCACCATCCTCCGGGACACCCGGGAGAGGTCTGGAAACACCATATATTTT. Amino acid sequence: CASSTILRDTRERSGNTIYF.

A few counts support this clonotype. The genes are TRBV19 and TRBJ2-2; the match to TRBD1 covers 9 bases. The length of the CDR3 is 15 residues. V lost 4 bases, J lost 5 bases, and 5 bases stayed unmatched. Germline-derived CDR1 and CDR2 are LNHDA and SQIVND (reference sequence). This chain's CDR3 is CASSRIQGATGELFF. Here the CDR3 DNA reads TGTGCCAGTAGTAGGATACAGGGGGCTACCGGGGAGCTGTTTTTT.

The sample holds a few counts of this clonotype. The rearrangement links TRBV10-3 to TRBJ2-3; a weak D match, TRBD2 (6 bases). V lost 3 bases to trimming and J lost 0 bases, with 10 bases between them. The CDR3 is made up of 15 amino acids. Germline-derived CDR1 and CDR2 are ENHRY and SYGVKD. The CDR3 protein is CAISEGSGSTDTQYF. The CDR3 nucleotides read TGTGCCATCAGTGAAGGGAGCGGGAGCACAGATACGCAGTATTTT.

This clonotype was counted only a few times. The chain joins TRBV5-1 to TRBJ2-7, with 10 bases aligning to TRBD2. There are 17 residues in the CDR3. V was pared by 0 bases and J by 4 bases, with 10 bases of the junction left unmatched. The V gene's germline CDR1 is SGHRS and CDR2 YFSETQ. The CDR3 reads CASSLGTSGPFKYEQYF. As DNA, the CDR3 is TGCGCCAGCAGCTTGGGGACTAGCGGTCCTTTTAAGTACGAGCAGTACTTC.

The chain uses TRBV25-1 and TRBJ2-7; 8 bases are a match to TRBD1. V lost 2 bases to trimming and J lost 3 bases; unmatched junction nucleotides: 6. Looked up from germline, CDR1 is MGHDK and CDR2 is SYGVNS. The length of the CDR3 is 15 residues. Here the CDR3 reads CASSEIGDRSYEQYF. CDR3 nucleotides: TGTGCCAGCAGTGAAATAGGGGACAGGAGCTACGAGCAGTACTTC.

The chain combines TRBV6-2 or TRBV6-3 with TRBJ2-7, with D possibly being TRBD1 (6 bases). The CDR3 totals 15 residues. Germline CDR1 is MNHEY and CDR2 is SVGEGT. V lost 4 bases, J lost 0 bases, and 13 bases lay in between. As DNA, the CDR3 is TGTGCCAGCAGTTCCATCCACAGGGCCTCCTACGAGCAGTACGTC. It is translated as CASSSIHRASYEQYV.

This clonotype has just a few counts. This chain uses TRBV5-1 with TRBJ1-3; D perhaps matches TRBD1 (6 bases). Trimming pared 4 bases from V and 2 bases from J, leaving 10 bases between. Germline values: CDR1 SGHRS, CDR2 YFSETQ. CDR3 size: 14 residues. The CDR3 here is CASSDGQTGNTIYF. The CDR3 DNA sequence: TGCGCCAGCAGCGACGGACAGACTGGAAACACCATATATTTT.

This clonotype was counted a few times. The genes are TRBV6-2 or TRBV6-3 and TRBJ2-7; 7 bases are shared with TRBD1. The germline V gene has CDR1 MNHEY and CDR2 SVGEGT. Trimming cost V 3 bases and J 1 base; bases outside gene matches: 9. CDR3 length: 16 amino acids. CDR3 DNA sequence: TGTGCCAGCAGTTATCCGCCGGGACAGAGATCCTACGAGCAGTACTTC. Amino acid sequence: CASSYPPGQRSYEQYF.

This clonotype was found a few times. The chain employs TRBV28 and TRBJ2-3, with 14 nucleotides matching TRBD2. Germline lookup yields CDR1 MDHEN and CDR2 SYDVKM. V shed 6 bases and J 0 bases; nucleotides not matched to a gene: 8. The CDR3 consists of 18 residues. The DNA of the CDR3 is TGTGCCAGCAGAAAAACCGGGACTAGCGGGGGAAGCACAGATACGCAGTATTTT. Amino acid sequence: CASRKTGTSGGSTDTQYF. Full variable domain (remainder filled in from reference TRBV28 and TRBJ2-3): DVKVTQSSRYLVKRTGEKVFLECVQDMDHENMFWYRQDPGLGLRLIYFSYDVKMKEKGDIPEGYSVSREKKERFSLILESASTNQTSMYLCASRKTGTSGGSTDTQYFGPGTRLTVL.

Here the CDR3 reads CASSYSGSPQETQYF. Here the CDR3 DNA reads TGTGCCAGCAGCTATAGCGGGAGTCCCCAAGAGACCCAGTACTTC. The chain carries TRBV3-1 and TRBJ2-5; 9 nucleotides line up with TRBD2. Germline assignment: CDR1 LGHDT and CDR2 YNNKEL (reference sequence). This CDR3 spans 15 amino acids. Trimming cost V 5 bases and J 1 base; bases outside gene matches: 5.

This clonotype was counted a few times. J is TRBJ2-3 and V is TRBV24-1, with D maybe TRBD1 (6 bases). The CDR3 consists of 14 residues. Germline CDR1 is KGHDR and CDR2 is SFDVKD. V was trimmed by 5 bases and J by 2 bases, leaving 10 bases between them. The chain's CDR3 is CATSVGATTDTQYF. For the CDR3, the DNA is TGTGCCACCAGTGTGGGGGCCACCACAGATACGCAGTATTTT.

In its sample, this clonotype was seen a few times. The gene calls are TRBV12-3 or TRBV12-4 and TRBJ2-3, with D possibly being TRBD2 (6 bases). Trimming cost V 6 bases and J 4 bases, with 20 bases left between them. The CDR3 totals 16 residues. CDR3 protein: CASSLGPATGADTQYF. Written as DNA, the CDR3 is TGTGCCAGCAGCCTTGGCCCCGCGACGGGGGCAGATACGCAGTATTTT.

The chain's CDR3 is CASSRPSSGPANTGELFF. The DNA for the CDR3 is TGTGCCAGCAGCCGGCCTTCGAGCGGGCCAGCGAACACCGGGGAGCTGTTTTTT. The chain is built from TRBV3-1 and TRBJ2-2; perhaps TRBD2 as D (6 bases). CDR3 length equals 18 residues. Trimming removed 4 bases at V and 0 bases at J, with 18 bases between. The germline V gene has CDR1 LGHDT and CDR2 YNNKEL (reference sequence).

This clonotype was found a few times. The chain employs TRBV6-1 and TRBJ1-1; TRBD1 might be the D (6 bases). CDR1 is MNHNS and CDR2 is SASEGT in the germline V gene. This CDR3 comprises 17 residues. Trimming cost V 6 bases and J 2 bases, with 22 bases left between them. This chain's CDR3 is CASSPLRGGQRNTEAFF. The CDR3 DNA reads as TGTGCCAGCAGCCCCCTGCGGGGGGGGCAAAGAAACACTGAAGCTTTCTTT.

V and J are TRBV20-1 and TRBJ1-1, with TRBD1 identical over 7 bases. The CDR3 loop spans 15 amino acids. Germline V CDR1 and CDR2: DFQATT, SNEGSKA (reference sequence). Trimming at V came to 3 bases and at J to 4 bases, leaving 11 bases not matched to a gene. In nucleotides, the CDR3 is TGCAGTGCTAGGGGAAGGGGGCTGGGGATCACTGAAGCTTTCTTT. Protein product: CSARGRGLGITEAFF.

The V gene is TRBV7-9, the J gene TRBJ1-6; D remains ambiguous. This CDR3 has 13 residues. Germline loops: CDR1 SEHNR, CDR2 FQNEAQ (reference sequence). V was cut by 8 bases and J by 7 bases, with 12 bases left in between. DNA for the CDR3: TGTGCCAGCGCCCGGGTGGAGAATTCACCCCTCCACTTT. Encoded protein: CASARVENSPLHF.

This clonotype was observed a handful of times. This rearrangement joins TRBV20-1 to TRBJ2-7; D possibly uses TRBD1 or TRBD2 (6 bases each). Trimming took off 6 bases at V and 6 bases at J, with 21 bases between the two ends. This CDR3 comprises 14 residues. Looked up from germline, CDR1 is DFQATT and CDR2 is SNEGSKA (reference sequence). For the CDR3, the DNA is TGCAGTGCCTTCGGGGGCGCACGAGAGGTCGAGCAGTACGTC. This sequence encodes CSAFGGAREVEQYV.

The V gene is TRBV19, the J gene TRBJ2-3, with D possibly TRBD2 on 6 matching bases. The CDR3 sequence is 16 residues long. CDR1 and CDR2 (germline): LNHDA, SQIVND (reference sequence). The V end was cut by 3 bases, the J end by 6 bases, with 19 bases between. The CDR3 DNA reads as TGTGCCAGTAGTATGGAGGGGCCCAAGGAGTCGGATACGCAGTATTTT. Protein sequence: CASSMEGPKESDTQYF. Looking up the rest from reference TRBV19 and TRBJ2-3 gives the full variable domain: DGGITQSPKYLFRKEGQNVTLSCEQNLNHDAMYWYRQDPGQGLRLIYYSQIVNDFQKGDIAEGYSVSREKKESFPLTVTSAQKNPTAFYLCASSMEGPKESDTQYFGPGTRLTVL.